The next 11 T cell receptor beta chains were all read from a single sample in a study of cytomegalovirus exposure and HLA in healthy donors. 13 Jbeta primers and 60 Vbeta primers were used for the PCR. This table comes from immunoSEQ multiplex PCR, and its TCRdb copy is limited to in-frame clones, with some not included. The sample includes about 150,000 clones, 78% seen only once; the top ten take 13%. Material: PBMCs. These receptors were collected from a woman aged 50 to 60 in good health and CMV-seropositive.

The rearrangement joins TRBV7-9 to TRBJ1-2, with 9 bases matching TRBD1. CDR1 is SEHNR, CDR2 FQNEAQ, per germline (reference sequence). V lost 6 bases and J lost 4; bases outside the gene matches: 9. The CDR3 has 15 amino acids. CDR3 coding DNA: TGTGCCAGCAGTCCGCCGGGACAGGGCGGCTATGGCTACACCTTC. This gives the protein CASSPPGQGGYGYTF. The complete variable domain, with remaining parts taken from reference TRBV7-9 and TRBJ1-2, reads DTGVSQNPRHKITKRGQNVTFRCDPISEHNRLYWYRQTLGQGPEFLTYFQNEAQLEKSRLLSDRFSAERPKGSFSTLEIQRTEQGDSAMYLCASSPPGQGGYGYTFGSGTRLTVV.

V is TRBV11-3 and J is TRBJ1-5, with D tentatively TRBD1 (5 bases). V lost 5 bases to trimming and J lost 5 bases, with 25 bases between them. The CDR3 runs to 18 residues. Germline V CDR1 and CDR2: SGHNT, YENEEA. The CDR3 is CASSPISLPTANYQPQHF. CDR3 DNA sequence: TGTGCCAGCAGCCCAATATCCCTCCCGACAGCAAATTATCAGCCCCAGCATTTT.

The rearrangement uses TRBV11-2 and TRBJ2-4, with D possibly TRBD2 on 5 matching bases. This CDR3 region has 13 residues. V was clipped by 5 bases and J by 3 bases, with 8 bases between them. Germline V gene data show CDR1 as SGHAT and CDR2 as FQNNGV. CDR3 sequence: CASSRGLKNIQYF. CDR3 DNA sequence: TGTGCCAGCAGCCGGGGTCTCAAAAACATTCAGTACTTC. Looking up the rest from reference TRBV11-2 and TRBJ2-4 gives the full variable domain: EAGVAQSPRYKIIEKRQSVAFWCNPISGHATLYWYQQILGQGPKLLIQFQNNGVVDDSQLPKDRFSAERLKGVDSTLKIQPAKLEDSAVYLCASSRGLKNIQYFGAGTRLSVL.

The chain joins TRBV9 to TRBJ1-2; 9 positions match TRBD1. Germline V CDR1 and CDR2: SGDLS, YYNGEE. V lost 4 bases to trimming and J lost 8 bases; unmatched junction nucleotides: 9. CDR3 length equals 14 residues. Written as DNA, the CDR3 is TGTGCCAGCAGCAGACAGGGGGGGGTCGACGGCTACACCTTC. As protein: CASSRQGGVDGYTF. Full variable domain (remainder filled in from reference TRBV9 and TRBJ1-2): DSGVTQTPKHLITATGQRVTLRCSPRSGDLSVYWYQQSLDQGLQFLIQYYNGEERAKGNILERFSAQQFPDLHSELNLSSLELGDSALYFCASSRQGGVDGYTFGSGTRLTVV.

J is TRBJ2-2 and V is TRBV19, with 9 bases aligning to TRBD2. The CDR3 covers 16 residues. CDR1 LNHDA and CDR2 SQIVND come from the germline V gene (reference sequence). The junction had 1 base not matched to a gene; V was cut back by 1 base and J by 1 base. The CDR3 loop reads CASSIVSGGNTGELFF. The CDR3 nucleotides read TGTGCCAGTAGTATAGTTAGCGGGGGGAACACCGGGGAGCTGTTTTTT.

This chain connects TRBV6-5 to TRBJ2-7, with 9 bases matching TRBD2. CDR3 size: 15 residues. V trimming: 5 bases; J trimming: 2 bases; junction bases outside the gene matches: 7. Per the germline V gene, CDR1 is MNHEY and CDR2 is SVGAGI. CDR3 sequence: CASSPRLAGAYEQYF. The CDR3 bases are TGTGCCAGCAGTCCCCGATTAGCGGGGGCCTACGAGCAGTACTTC.

The table lists this clone with a few counts. The chain joins TRBV9 to TRBJ2-3; 14 bases are a match to TRBD2. The CDR3 consists of 20 residues. CDR1 is SGDLS and CDR2 is YYNGEE in the germline V gene. V trimming: 0 bases; J trimming: 5 bases; junction bases outside the gene matches: 14. The CDR3 coding sequence is TGTGCCAGCAGCGTAGCAACCTCCCCGACTAGCGGGGGGGCTAGAGATACGCAGTATTTT. Translated: CASSVATSPTSGGARDTQYF.

J is TRBJ1-1 and V is TRBV7-9; D is undetermined. Germline assignment: CDR1 SEHNR and CDR2 FQNEAQ (reference sequence). This CDR3 has 11 amino acids. V lost 5 bases, J lost 6 bases, and 7 bases lay in between. CDR3 sequence reads: CASSHGAEAFF. CDR3 nucleotide sequence: TGTGCCAGCAGCCACGGAGCTGAAGCTTTCTTT. The variable domain in full, with the rest retrieved from reference TRBV7-9 and TRBJ1-1, is DTGVSQNPRHKITKRGQNVTFRCDPISEHNRLYWYRQTLGQGPEFLTYFQNEAQLEKSRLLSDRFSAERPKGSFSTLEIQRTEQGDSAMYLCASSHGAEAFFGQGTRLTVV.

The chain couples TRBV7-7 to TRBJ2-5; 8 bases fit TRBD2. The CDR3 covers 12 residues. V gave up 5 bases and J gave up 7 bases; unmatched junction bases: 3. Germline CDR1 and CDR2: SSHAT and FNYEAQ (reference sequence). CDR3 in amino acids: CASSPAGGTQYF. DNA for the CDR3: TGTGCCAGCAGCCCCGCGGGAGGGACCCAGTACTTC.

The rearrangement uses TRBV2 and TRBJ1-4, with a possible D match to TRBD1 (5 bases). Germline lookup yields CDR1 SNHLY and CDR2 FYNNEI. This CDR3 has 14 residues. The V and J ends lost 4 bases and 4 bases respectively, with 10 bases between them. The CDR3 loop is CASSARVLNEKLFF. The CDR3 DNA reads as TGTGCCAGCAGTGCCAGGGTCCTTAATGAAAAACTGTTTTTT.

The chain couples TRBV18 to TRBJ2-7, with D possibly TRBD2 on 6 matching bases. Between the trimmed V and J ends, which lost 3 bases and 3 bases, there was a span of 12 bases. The CDR3 runs to 14 residues. CDR1 is KGHSH, CDR2 LQKENI, per germline. The CDR3 protein is CASSPGQGLYEQYF. The DNA for the CDR3 is TGTGCCAGCTCACCCGGCCAGGGACTCTACGAGCAGTACTTC.